The 20 T cell receptor beta chains reported below all come from one sample, sequenced in a study of cytomegalovirus exposure and HLA in healthy donors. It was with 60 Vbeta and 13 Jbeta primers that the PCR ran. Method: immunoSEQ multiplex PCR; TCRdb's copy keeps in-frame clones and lacks some. The data show over 150,000 clones, with over 70% seen just once and 2.5% to 3.5% held by the top ten. Material: PBMCs. These receptors originate from a woman in her 30s in good health and CMV-seropositive.

The V gene is TRBV15, the J gene TRBJ2-6, with 8 bases matching TRBD2. This CDR3 spans 15 amino acids. Trimming took 5 bases from V and 0 from J; bases not matched to a gene: 0. Germline V gene data show CDR1 as LNHNV and CDR2 as YYDKDF (reference sequence). CDR3 bases: TGTGCCACCAGCGCGGGGGGCTCTGGGGCCAACGTCCTGACTTTC. This encodes CATSAGGSGANVLTF. The full variable domain, in which reference TRBV15 and TRBJ2-6 provide the parts outside the CDR3, is DAMVIQNPRYQVTQFGKPVTLSCSQTLNHNVMYWYQQKSSQAPKLLFHYYDKDFNNEADTPDNFQSRRPNTSFCFLDIRSPGLGDTAMYLCATSAGGSGANVLTFGAGSRLTVL.

The table lists this clone with a few counts. The V and J genes are TRBV4-1 and TRBJ2-7; D is possibly TRBD2 (5 bases). Germline V gives CDR1 MGHRA, CDR2 YSYEKL. CDR3 length equals 15 residues. The V gene lost 1 base and the J gene lost 1 base, with 11 bases spanning the gap. In DNA, the CDR3 is TGCGCCAGCAGCCAAGGCCTGACGGGATCCTACGAGCAGTACTTC. This sequence encodes CASSQGLTGSYEQYF.

The V and J genes are TRBV4-2 and TRBJ2-1; 9 bases are a match to TRBD1. The CDR3 totals 16 residues. With V trimmed by 0 bases and J by 6 bases, 6 bases remained unmatched. From germline, CDR1 is LGHNA and CDR2 YNFKEQ. CDR3: CASSQDTGGASNEQFF. The CDR3, as DNA: TGTGCCAGCAGCCAAGACACAGGGGGCGCATCCAATGAGCAGTTCTTC.

The chain uses TRBV5-6 and TRBJ2-3; D is perhaps TRBD1 (5 bases). Germline V lookup: CDR1 SGHDT, CDR2 YYEEEE. With 4 bases removed from V and 2 bases from J, the gap between germline ends came to 8 bases. The CDR3 runs to 13 residues. Written as DNA, the CDR3 is TGTGCCAGCAGCGTGGACATCACAGATACGCAGTATTTT. Its protein product is CASSVDITDTQYF.

This clone was detected a few times. The genes are TRBV27 and TRBJ2-1; D unclear. This CDR3 has 14 amino acids. Germline assignment: CDR1 MNHEY and CDR2 SMNVEV (reference sequence). V lost 6 bases and J lost 2, with 11 bases in between. The CDR3 bases are TGTGCCAGCAGAATCCCCGGTACCTACAATGAGCAGTTCTTC. The encoded protein is CASRIPGTYNEQFF.

This clone was seen only a few times. One end of the junction fails to match germline, which may point to a read error. The gene calls are TRBV4-2 and TRBJ2-1; D perhaps matches TRBD2 (5 bases). CDR3 length equals 12 residues. Germline lookup yields CDR1 LGHNA and CDR2 YNFKEQ. CDR3 nucleotides: TGTGCCAGCAGCCAAGGGACTCCCCCTTCCCTCTTC. This codes for CASSQGTPPSLF.

Comments on this clone: One end of the junction does not line up with germline, which may come from a read error. The chain links TRBV10-1 to TRBJ2-1, with D perhaps matching TRBD2 (6 bases). The CDR3 is 15 residues long. CDR1 WNHNN and CDR2 SYGVQD come from the germline V gene (reference sequence). The CDR3, as DNA: TGCGCCAGCAGTGAAGGCAGGGACTCCTACGATGAGCAGTTCTTC. Its translation is CASSEGRDSYDEQFF.

V and J are TRBV5-4 and TRBJ2-1; D not certain. In germline, CDR1 is SGHNT, CDR2 YYREEE (reference sequence). Trimming took off 0 bases at V and 3 bases at J, with 4 bases between the two ends. The CDR3 extends over 13 amino acids. CDR3 loop: CASSLASYNEQFF. The CDR3 DNA sequence: TGTGCCAGCAGCTTGGCCAGCTACAATGAGCAGTTCTTC.

The chain employs TRBV7-9 and TRBJ2-7; 10 bases agree with TRBD2. The ends lost 3 bases at V and 0 bases at J; junction bases unmatched: 2. CDR1 is SEHNR, CDR2 FQNEAQ, per germline (reference sequence). This CDR3 comprises 15 residues. The DNA of the CDR3 is TGTGCCAGCAGCTTTACTAGCGGGGCCTCCTACGAGCAGTACTTC. Residues: CASSFTSGASYEQYF. The variable domain in full, with the rest retrieved from reference TRBV7-9 and TRBJ2-7, is DTGVSQNPRHKITKRGQNVTFRCDPISEHNRLYWYRQTLGQGPEFLTYFQNEAQLEKSRLLSDRFSAERPKGSFSTLEIQRTEQGDSAMYLCASSFTSGASYEQYFGPGTRLTVT.

The chain carries TRBV4-1 and TRBJ2-7; D might be TRBD2 (6 bases). The CDR3 covers 15 residues. V lost 1 base to trimming and J lost 8 bases, with 18 bases between them. CDR1 and CDR2 from the germline V gene are MGHRA and YSYEKL. This chain's CDR3 is CASSQAGATWQQQYF. The CDR3 nucleotides read TGCGCCAGCAGCCAAGCGGGAGCTACTTGGCAGCAGCAGTACTTC.

The rearrangement uses TRBV12-5 and TRBJ1-5; the D is unclear. Trimming left V 9 bases short and J 7 bases short, with 13 bases between. The length of the CDR3 is 12 residues. The germline gives CDR1 LGHNT, CDR2 FRNRAP. The chain's CDR3 is CASSLSGQPQHF. The CDR3, as DNA: TGTGCTAGCTCCCTTTCCGGGCAGCCCCAGCATTTT.

The rearrangement joins TRBV27 to TRBJ1-1; D unclear. Germline CDR1 is MNHEY and CDR2 is SMNVEV (reference sequence). The CDR3 covers 13 residues. With 6 bases removed from V and 4 bases from J, the gap between germline ends came to 12 bases. The CDR3 spells CASSEAGGTEAFF. The CDR3 DNA sequence: TGTGCCAGCAGCGAAGCAGGAGGCACTGAAGCTTTCTTT.

V gene TRBV6-1 combines with J gene TRBJ2-3, with 8 bases fitting TRBD2. The germline gives CDR1 MNHNS, CDR2 SASEGT. CDR3 length equals 18 residues. The J segment lost 3 bases and the V segment lost 4 bases, leaving 15 bases of the junction unmatched. The CDR3 region has the DNA TGTGCCAGCAGTGCTGGTTCTTTGAGCGGGGGCTTGACAGATACGCAGTATTTT. This encodes CASSAGSLSGGLTDTQYF.

V and J are TRBV27 and TRBJ2-1; 11 nucleotides line up with TRBD2. CDR1 is MNHEY and CDR2 is SMNVEV in the germline V gene (reference sequence). The CDR3 consists of 14 residues. V lost 9 bases, J lost 4 bases, and 5 bases stayed unmatched. This CDR3 is CASSTSGAYNEQFF. The CDR3 DNA is TGTGCCAGTTCGACTAGCGGGGCTTACAATGAGCAGTTCTTC.

This rearrangement joins TRBV11-2 to TRBJ2-7, with 7 bases that match TRBD2. The CDR3 runs to 13 residues. V dropped 7 bases and J dropped 0; count of bases not matched to a gene: 3. Germline V gives CDR1 SGHAT, CDR2 FQNNGV. The CDR3: CASNGGSSYEQYF. Here the CDR3 DNA reads TGTGCCAGCAACGGCGGGAGCTCCTACGAGCAGTACTTC. Full variable domain (missing parts from reference TRBV11-2 and TRBJ2-7): EAGVAQSPRYKIIEKRQSVAFWCNPISGHATLYWYQQILGQGPKLLIQFQNNGVVDDSQLPKDRFSAERLKGVDSTLKIQPAKLEDSAVYLCASNGGSSYEQYFGPGTRLTVT.

The V call is TRBV11-3, the J call TRBJ2-1; 7 bases are a match to TRBD2. Germline V gives CDR1 SGHNT, CDR2 YENEEA. The CDR3 is 17 amino acids. The junction had 13 bases not matched to a gene; V was cut back by 1 base and J by 7 bases. CDR3 protein: CASSLGGVGGRENEQFF. The CDR3 nucleotides are TGTGCCAGCAGCTTAGGGGGGGTCGGTGGGAGGGAGAATGAGCAGTTCTTC.

The chain has TRBV2 and TRBJ2-1; possible D gene TRBD2, 5 bases. V lost 3 bases to trimming and J lost 9 bases, with 6 bases between them. Germline V gives CDR1 SNHLY, CDR2 FYNNEI. The CDR3 has 11 amino acids. CDR3 bases: TGTGCCAGCAGTGAGGGGAGTGAGCAGTTCTTC. This encodes CASSEGSEQFF.

V usage is TRBV5-1 and J usage is TRBJ2-7; 7 bases are a match to TRBD1. This CDR3 is 15 amino acids long. CDR1 and CDR2 from the germline V gene are SGHRS and YFSETQ. Trimming took 2 bases from V and 5 from J; bases not matched to a gene: 10. The CDR3 here is CASSFPRQGGDEQYF. CDR3 DNA: TGCGCCAGCAGCTTCCCCCGACAGGGTGGCGACGAGCAGTACTTC.

This clone was found a few times. This rearrangement joins TRBV27 to TRBJ2-2; the D gene is possibly TRBD1 (6 bases). From germline, CDR1 is MNHEY and CDR2 SMNVEV (reference sequence). This CDR3 is 17 amino acids long. Between the trimmed V and J ends, which lost 3 bases and 2 bases, there was a span of 16 bases. CDR3 protein: CASSLPHSGVNTGELFF. CDR3 in DNA: TGTGCCAGCAGTTTGCCTCATTCAGGGGTTAACACCGGGGAGCTGTTTTTT.

The chain recombines TRBV4-1 with TRBJ2-7; the match to TRBD1 covers 10 bases. The CDR3 loop spans 14 amino acids. With 4 bases clipped from V and 6 bases from J, the junction kept 6 bases outside the gene matches. Germline CDR1 reads MGHRA; CDR2 reads YSYEKL. CDR3 bases: TGCGCCAGCAGCCGACCGGACAGGGGGTCCGAGCAGTACTTC. Its translation is CASSRPDRGSEQYF.